Presented here are 4 T cell receptor beta chains from one specimen sequenced in a study of neurological immune-mediated disorders. TCRdb fed the 5' RACE reads into MiXCR, producing one record per CDR3 protein. The repertoire holds 27,000 or so distinct CDR3 sequences, with roughly 21% as singletons. The material sequenced was PBMCs. Every receptor here comes from a woman aged 55-70 years in good health.

This clonotype was observed many times. The J gene is TRBJ2-1, the V gene TRBV7-9; D might be TRBD2 (5 bases). The germline V gene encodes CDR1 SEHNR and CDR2 FQNEAQ (reference sequence). V lost 1 base and J lost 6, with 10 bases in between. CDR3 size: 14 residues. The CDR3 DNA is TGTGCCAGCAGCTTAGGGACTTTATCCAATGAGCAGTTCTTC. Translation gives CASSLGTLSNEQFF.

This clonotype has ten or more counts. CDR3 in DNA: TGTGCCAGCACCATTCCGGGCCTCAACACCGGGGAGCTGTTTTTT. As protein: CASTIPGLNTGELFF. This chain connects TRBV7-8 to TRBJ2-2; D is uncertain. This CDR3 comprises 15 residues. Trimming took 7 bases from V and 2 from J, leaving 14 bases between them. Germline CDR1 and CDR2: SGHVS and FQNEAQ.

The chain is built from TRBV6-5 and TRBJ2-3, with D maybe TRBD2 (5 bases). CDR3 length: 15 residues. Trimming left V 5 bases short and J 2 bases short, with 14 bases between. Per germline, CDR1 MNHEY and CDR2 SVGAGI. CDR3 sequence reads: CASSIIEGDTDTQYF. The CDR3 DNA reads as TGTGCCAGCAGTATCATTGAGGGAGACACAGATACGCAGTATTTT.

The J gene is TRBJ1-2, the V gene TRBV28; D is possibly TRBD1 (6 bases). CDR1 is MDHEN and CDR2 is SYDVKM in the germline V gene. Deletions cut 1 base from V and 3 bases from J, with 12 bases between. This CDR3 is 15 amino acids long. CDR3 coding DNA: TGTGCCAGCAGTTTATCCCAGGGGATGTACTATGGCTACACCTTC. Amino acids: CASSLSQGMYYGYTF.